The 10 T cell receptor beta chains reported below all come from one sample, sequenced in a study of CD8+ T cells in alopecia areata. After isolation, RNA underwent reverse transcription to generate cDNA as the sequencing template. Produced via immunoSEQ multiplex PCR; TCRdb's table is partial and in-frame only. The table records 150,000 to 200,000 clones, 59% of them present only once. The specimen was CD4+ T cells sorted from blood, collected at week 0. These receptors originate from a human donor with alopecia areata.

This clone was detected only a few times. The chain links TRBV5-1 to TRBJ1-1; 7 bases align to TRBD1. Germline CDR1 SGHRS, CDR2 YFSETQ. The CDR3 has 15 residues. J was trimmed by 4 bases and V by 1 base; bases with no gene match: 7. The CDR3 nucleotides are TGCGCCAGCAGCTTGAACAGGGGTGCGGGCACTGAAGCTTTCTTT. It yields the protein CASSLNRGAGTEAFF.

This chain links TRBV11-3 with TRBJ1-2; D gene ambiguous. Germline V gene data show CDR1 as SGHNT and CDR2 as YENEEA. With 1 base removed from V and 7 bases from J, the gap between germline ends came to 10 bases. This CDR3 region has 13 residues. CDR3 amino acids: CASSLGRNSGYTF. The CDR3, as DNA: TGTGCCAGCAGCTTAGGAAGGAACAGTGGCTACACCTTC.

The CDR3 DNA reads as TGTGCCAGCAGCTTGGTCTCTAGCGAGACCCAGTACTTC. As protein: CASSLVSSETQYF. The V call is TRBV5-6, the J call TRBJ2-5, with TRBD2 as a possible D gene (5 bases). Germline loops: CDR1 SGHDT, CDR2 YYEEEE. V lost 0 bases to trimming and J lost 5 bases, with 8 bases between them. CDR3 length equals 13 residues. Complete variable domain (other parts from reference TRBV5-6 and TRBJ2-5): DAGVTQSPTHLIKTRGQQVTLRCSPKSGHDTVSWYQQALGQGPQFIFQYYEEEERQRGNFPDRFSGHQFPNYSSELNVNALLLGDSALYLCASSLVSSETQYFGPGTRLLVL.

The V call is TRBV30, the J call TRBJ1-2, with D uncertain. Germline V gene data show CDR1 as GTSNPN and CDR2 as SVGIG (reference sequence). Trimming pared 0 bases from V and 4 bases from J, leaving 9 bases between. The CDR3 runs 13 residues. The CDR3 region has the DNA TGTGCCTGGAGTGTGCTGGGCGGCTATGGCTACACCTTC. It yields the protein CAWSVLGGYGYTF.

Notes on this clone: The same CDR3 arises from other DNA sequences in this sample as well. The V call is TRBV11-2, the J call TRBJ2-5, with TRBD2 identical over 8 bases. CDR3 length equals 15 residues. Losses at the gene ends were 2 bases for V and 2 bases for J; bases not matched to a gene: 4. Per germline, CDR1 SGHAT and CDR2 FQNNGV. CDR3 sequence reads: CASSLSTGGQETQYF. The CDR3 nucleotides read TGTGCCAGCAGCTTATCGACGGGGGGGCAAGAGACCCAGTACTTC.

This clone was observed a handful of times. The chain links TRBV4-1 to TRBJ2-7, with D possibly matching TRBD1 (5 bases). CDR3 length equals 16 residues. V dropped 0 bases and J dropped 2 bases, with 14 bases sitting between them. Germline values: CDR1 MGHRA, CDR2 YSYEKL. In DNA form, the CDR3 reads TGCGCCAGCAGCCAAGATGGTAGGGGAACTACCTACGAGCAGTACTTC. This sequence encodes CASSQDGRGTTYEQYF.

The V and J genes are TRBV6-1 and TRBJ1-4; D not resolved. The CDR3 covers 13 residues. Trimming took off 6 bases at V and 4 bases at J, with 9 bases between the two ends. Looked up from germline, CDR1 is MNHNS and CDR2 is SASEGT. CDR3 coding DNA: TGTGCCAGCAGGCGGGGTATTAATGAAAAACTGTTTTTT. Protein sequence: CASRRGINEKLFF.

This sequence joins TRBV27 and TRBJ2-2; 9 nucleotides match TRBD1. The V gene's germline CDR1 is MNHEY and CDR2 SMNVEV (reference sequence). CDR3 length: 17 amino acids. V shed 5 bases, J shed 6 bases, and the junction held 13 bases outside the gene matches. CDR3 residues: CASSPGQGISLAGELFF. The CDR3 DNA sequence: TGTGCCAGCAGTCCGGGACAGGGTATATCGTTGGCCGGGGAGCTGTTTTTT.

This clone was observed a handful of times. The rearrangement links TRBV19 to TRBJ1-2; D is unresolved. Germline assignment: CDR1 LNHDA and CDR2 SQIVND (reference sequence). The length of the CDR3 is 16 residues. With 9 bases removed from V and 0 bases from J, the gap between germline ends came to 20 bases. As DNA, the CDR3 is TGTGCCAGCACAAGTTGGGAGTTCGGAGCTAACTATGGCTACACCTTC. Amino acids: CASTSWEFGANYGYTF.

J is TRBJ2-5 and V is TRBV6-6; D is uncertain. CDR1 and CDR2 from the germline V gene are MNHNY and SVGAGI (reference sequence). With 6 bases removed from V and 6 bases from J, the gap between germline ends came to 17 bases. CDR3 size: 14 residues. The CDR3 DNA reads TGTGCCAGCAGCAACCAGACCCCTCGCCAGACCCAGTACTTC. Translating it yields CASSNQTPRQTQYF.